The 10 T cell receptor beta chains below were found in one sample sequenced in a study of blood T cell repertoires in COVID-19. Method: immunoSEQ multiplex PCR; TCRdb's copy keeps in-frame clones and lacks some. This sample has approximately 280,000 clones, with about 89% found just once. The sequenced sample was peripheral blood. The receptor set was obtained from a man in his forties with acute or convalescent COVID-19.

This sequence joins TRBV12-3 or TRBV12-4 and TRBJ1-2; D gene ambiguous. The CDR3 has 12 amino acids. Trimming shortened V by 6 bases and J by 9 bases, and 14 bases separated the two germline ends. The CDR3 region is CASRNREVSYTF. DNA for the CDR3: TGTGCCAGCAGAAATCGGGAGGTGAGCTACACCTTC.

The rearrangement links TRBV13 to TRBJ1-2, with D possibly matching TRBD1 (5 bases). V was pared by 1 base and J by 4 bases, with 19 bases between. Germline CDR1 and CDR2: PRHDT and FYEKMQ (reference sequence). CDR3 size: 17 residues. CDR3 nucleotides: TGTGCCAGCAGCTTAGTTCCCAGGGAAAGAGACGGCTATGGCTACACCTTC. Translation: CASSLVPRERDGYGYTF.

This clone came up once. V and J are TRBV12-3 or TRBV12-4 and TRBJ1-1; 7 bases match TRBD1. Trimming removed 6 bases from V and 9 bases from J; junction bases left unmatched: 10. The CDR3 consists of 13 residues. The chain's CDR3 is CASRTSPTGKAFF. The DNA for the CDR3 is TGTGCCAGCAGAACTAGCCCGACAGGGAAAGCTTTCTTT.

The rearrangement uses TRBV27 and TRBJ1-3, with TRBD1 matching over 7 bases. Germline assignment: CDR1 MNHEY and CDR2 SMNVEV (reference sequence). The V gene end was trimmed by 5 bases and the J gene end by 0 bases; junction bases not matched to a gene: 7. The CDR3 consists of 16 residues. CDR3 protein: CASSHDRESSGNTIYF. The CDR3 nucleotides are TGTGCCAGCAGTCACGACAGGGAGAGCTCTGGAAACACCATATATTTT.

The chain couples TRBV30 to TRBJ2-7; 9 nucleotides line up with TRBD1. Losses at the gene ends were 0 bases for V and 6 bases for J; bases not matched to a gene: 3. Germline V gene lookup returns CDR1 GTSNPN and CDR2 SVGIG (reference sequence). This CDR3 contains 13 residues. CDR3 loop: CAWSVGQGTEQYF. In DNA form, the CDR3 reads TGTGCCTGGAGTGTCGGACAGGGGACCGAGCAGTACTTC.

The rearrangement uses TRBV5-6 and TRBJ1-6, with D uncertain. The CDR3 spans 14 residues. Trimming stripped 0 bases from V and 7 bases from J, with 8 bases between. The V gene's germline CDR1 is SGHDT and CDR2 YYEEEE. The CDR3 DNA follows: TGTGCCAGCAGCTTGGCCCACAGCAATTCACCCCTCCACTTT. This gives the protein CASSLAHSNSPLHF.

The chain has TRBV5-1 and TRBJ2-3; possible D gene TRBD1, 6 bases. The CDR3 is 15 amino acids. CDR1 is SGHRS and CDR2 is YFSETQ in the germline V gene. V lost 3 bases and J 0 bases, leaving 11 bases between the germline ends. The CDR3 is CASSSQGFSTDTQYF. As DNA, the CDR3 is TGCGCCAGCAGCTCACAGGGCTTTAGCACAGATACGCAGTATTTT.

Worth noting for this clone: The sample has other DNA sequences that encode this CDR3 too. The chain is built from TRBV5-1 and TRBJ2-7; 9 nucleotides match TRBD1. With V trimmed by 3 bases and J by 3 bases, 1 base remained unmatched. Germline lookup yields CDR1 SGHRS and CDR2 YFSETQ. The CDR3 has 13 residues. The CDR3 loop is CASSWGQGYEQYF. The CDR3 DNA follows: TGCGCCAGCAGCTGGGGACAGGGCTACGAGCAGTACTTC. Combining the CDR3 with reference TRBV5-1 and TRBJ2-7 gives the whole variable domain KAGVTQTPRYLIKTRGQQVTLSCSPISGHRSVSWYQQTPGQGLQFLFEYFSETQRNKGNFPGRFSGRQFSNSRSEMNVSTLELGDSALYLCASSWGQGYEQYFGPGTRLTVT.

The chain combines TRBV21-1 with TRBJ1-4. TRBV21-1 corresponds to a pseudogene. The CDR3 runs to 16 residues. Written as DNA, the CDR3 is TGTGCCAGCAGCAAAGTCACTAAGGTAGCTAATGAAAAACTGTTTTTT. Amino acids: CASSKVTKVANEKLFF.

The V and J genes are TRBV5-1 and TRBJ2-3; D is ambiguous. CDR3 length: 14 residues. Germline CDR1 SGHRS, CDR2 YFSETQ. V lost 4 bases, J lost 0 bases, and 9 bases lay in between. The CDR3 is CASSTQTSTDTQYF. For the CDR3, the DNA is TGCGCCAGCAGCACTCAGACTAGCACAGATACGCAGTATTTT. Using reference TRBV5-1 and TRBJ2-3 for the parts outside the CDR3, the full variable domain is KAGVTQTPRYLIKTRGQQVTLSCSPISGHRSVSWYQQTPGQGLQFLFEYFSETQRNKGNFPGRFSGRQFSNSRSEMNVSTLELGDSALYLCASSTQTSTDTQYFGPGTRLTVL.